This TCR beta chain was retrieved from a study of cytomegalovirus exposure and HLA in healthy donors. Study-level points and caveats: There were some V segments, including TRBV6-2 and TRBV6-3, excluded as indistinguishable. Within an earlier analysis, most TCR beta V segments proved productive either about 87% or about 30% of the time. The authors listed some 150 TCR beta chains as cytomegalovirus-associated. Near-uniform donor sequencing depth was presumed by presence/absence analyses.

As concerns this clone: The antigen remains unidentified.

In the PCR, 60 Vbeta and 13 Jbeta primers were used. Sequencing was performed with immunoSEQ multiplex PCR; in TCRdb, only in-frame clones are kept and a portion is missing. The profile covers roughly 190,000 clones, with 70% to 75% appearing a single time and about 5% taken by the ten largest. There are 12 residues in the CDR3. The germline gives CDR1 SGHDN, CDR2 FVKESK. Material: PBMCs. The chain carries TRBV14 and TRBJ2-5, with D maybe TRBD1 (5 bases). The J call may not be correct, given that the DNA end is closer to TRBJ2-7. This clonotype originated in a man aged 30 to 45 in good health and CMV-seropositive. The CDR3 bases are TGTGCCAGCAGCCAAGATAGGGGCGAGCAGTACTTC. This sequence encodes CASSQDRGEQYF.